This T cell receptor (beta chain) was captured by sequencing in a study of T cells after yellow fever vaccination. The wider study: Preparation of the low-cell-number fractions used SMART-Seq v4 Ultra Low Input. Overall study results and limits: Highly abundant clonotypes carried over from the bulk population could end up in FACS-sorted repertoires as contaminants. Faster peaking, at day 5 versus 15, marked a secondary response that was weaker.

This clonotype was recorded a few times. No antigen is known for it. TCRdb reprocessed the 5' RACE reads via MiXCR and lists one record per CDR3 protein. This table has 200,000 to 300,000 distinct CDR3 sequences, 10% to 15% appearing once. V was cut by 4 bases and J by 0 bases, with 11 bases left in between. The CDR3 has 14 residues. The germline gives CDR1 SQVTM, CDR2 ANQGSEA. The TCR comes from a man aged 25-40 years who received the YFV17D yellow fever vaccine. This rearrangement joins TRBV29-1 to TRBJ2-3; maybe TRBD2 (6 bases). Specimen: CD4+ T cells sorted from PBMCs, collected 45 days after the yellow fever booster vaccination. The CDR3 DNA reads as TGCAGCGTTGGCGGGGTTACTAGCACAGATACGCAGTATTTT. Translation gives CSVGGVTSTDTQYF.